Following are 4 T cell receptor beta chains from one sample sequenced in a study of cytomegalovirus exposure and HLA in healthy donors. The study ran its PCR with 60 Vbeta and 13 Jbeta primers. Generated by immunoSEQ multiplex PCR, the TCRdb table keeps only in-frame clones and is missing some. The sample yields about 160,000 clones, around 64% seen once. Specimen: PBMCs. Every receptor here comes from a woman in her twenties or thirties in good health and CMV-seronegative.

V and J are TRBV7-2 and TRBJ1-1; unclear D gene. Trimming left V 5 bases short and J 2 bases short, with 12 bases between. The germline V gene encodes CDR1 SGHTA and CDR2 FQGNSA. The CDR3 is made up of 14 amino acids. CDR3 protein: CASSVAQINTEAFF. The DNA of the CDR3 is TGTGCCAGCAGCGTGGCACAGATAAACACTGAAGCTTTCTTT. Supplemented by reference TRBV7-2 and TRBJ1-1, the full variable domain reads GAGVSQSPSNKVTEKGKDVELRCDPISGHTALYWYRQSLGQGLEFLIYFQGNSAPDKSGLPSDRFSAERTGGSVSTLTIQRTQQEDSAVYLCASSVAQINTEAFFGQGTRLTVV.

In its sample, this clone was seen a few times. This chain joins TRBV6-1 and TRBJ1-1, with 7 bases fitting TRBD1. The CDR3 consists of 12 residues. CDR1 and CDR2 (germline): MNHNS, SASEGT. Trimming cost V 8 bases and J 1 base; bases outside gene matches: 1. Written as DNA, the CDR3 is TGTGCCAGCGAGGGGGCGAACACTGAAGCTTTCTTT. Translated: CASEGANTEAFF.

The chain combines TRBV7-3 with TRBJ2-2, with 11 bases that match TRBD2. This CDR3 has 17 residues. The V segment lost 5 bases and the J segment 2 bases; nucleotides outside the gene matches: 7. The germline CDR1 and CDR2 sequences are SGHTA and FQGTGA. The CDR3 protein is CASSKRLAGQNTGELFF. The CDR3 DNA follows: TGTGCCAGCAGCAAAAGACTAGCGGGGCAAAACACCGGGGAGCTGTTTTTT.

The V and J genes are TRBV4-3 and TRBJ2-1; possibly TRBD2 for D (6 bases). This CDR3 has 14 residues. Germline-derived CDR1 and CDR2 are LGHNA and YSLEER. The V end was cut by 8 bases, the J end by 0 bases, with 11 bases between. The CDR3: CASGPGSSYNEQFF. The CDR3 DNA reads as TGCGCCAGCGGCCCCGGGAGCTCCTACAATGAGCAGTTCTTC.